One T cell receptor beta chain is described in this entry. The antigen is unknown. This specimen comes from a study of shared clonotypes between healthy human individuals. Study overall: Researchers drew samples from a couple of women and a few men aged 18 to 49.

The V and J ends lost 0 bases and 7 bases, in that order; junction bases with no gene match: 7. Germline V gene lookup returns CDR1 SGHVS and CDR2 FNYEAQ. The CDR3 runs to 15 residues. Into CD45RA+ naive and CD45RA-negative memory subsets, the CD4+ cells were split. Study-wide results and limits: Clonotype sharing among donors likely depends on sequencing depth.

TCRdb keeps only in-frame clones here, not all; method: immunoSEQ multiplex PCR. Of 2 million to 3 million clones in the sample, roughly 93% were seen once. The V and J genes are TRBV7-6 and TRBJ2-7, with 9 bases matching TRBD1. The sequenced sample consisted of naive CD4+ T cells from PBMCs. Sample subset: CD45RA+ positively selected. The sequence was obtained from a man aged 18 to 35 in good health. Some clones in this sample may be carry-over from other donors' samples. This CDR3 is CASSLAGTGRLEQYF. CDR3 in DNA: TGTGCCAGCAGCTTAGCTGGGACAGGGAGGTTGGAGCAGTACTTC.